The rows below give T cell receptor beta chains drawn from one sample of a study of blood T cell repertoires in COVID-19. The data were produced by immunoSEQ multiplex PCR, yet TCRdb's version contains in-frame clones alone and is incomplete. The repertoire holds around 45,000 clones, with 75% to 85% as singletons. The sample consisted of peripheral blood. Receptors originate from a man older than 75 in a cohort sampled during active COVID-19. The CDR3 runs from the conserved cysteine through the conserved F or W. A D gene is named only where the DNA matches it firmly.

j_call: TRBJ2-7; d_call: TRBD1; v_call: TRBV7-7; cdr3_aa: CASSSDRGHEQYF; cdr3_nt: TGTGCCAGCAGCTCGGACAGGGGCCACGAGCAGTACTTC
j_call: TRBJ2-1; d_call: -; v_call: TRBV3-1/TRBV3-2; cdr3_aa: CASSQQGYEQFF; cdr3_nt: TGTGCCAGCAGCCAACAGGGGTATGAGCAGTTCTTC
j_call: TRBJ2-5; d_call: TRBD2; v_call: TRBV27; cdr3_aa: CASSLVYGGARGETQYF; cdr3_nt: TGTGCCAGCAGTTTAGTATACGGGGGGGCCCGAGGGGAGACCCAGTACTTC
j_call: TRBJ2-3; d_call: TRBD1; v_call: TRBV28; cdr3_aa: CASTPRTGGRDTQYF; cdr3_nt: TGTGCCAGCACCCCTAGGACAGGGGGTAGAGATACGCAGTATTTT
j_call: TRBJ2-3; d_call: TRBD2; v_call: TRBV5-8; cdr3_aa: CASSLGTRSTDTQYF; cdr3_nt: TGTGCCAGCAGCTTGGGGACTAGAAGCACAGATACGCAGTATTTT
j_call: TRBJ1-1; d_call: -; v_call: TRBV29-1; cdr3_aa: CSVETISNTEAFF; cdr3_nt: TGCAGCGTTGAAACCATAAGCAACACTGAAGCTTTCTTT
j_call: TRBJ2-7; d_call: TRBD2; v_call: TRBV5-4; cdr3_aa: CASTLGGVEQYF; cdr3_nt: TGTGCCAGCACCCTGGGGGGGGTCGAGCAGTACTTC
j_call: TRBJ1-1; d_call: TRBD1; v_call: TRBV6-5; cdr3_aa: CASRKTGIVKTEAFF; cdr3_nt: TGTGCCAGCAGGAAGACAGGGATTGTCAAGACTGAAGCTTTCTTT
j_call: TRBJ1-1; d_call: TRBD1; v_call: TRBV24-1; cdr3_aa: CATKRQGGTEAFF; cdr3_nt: TGTGCCACCAAGCGACAGGGGGGCACTGAAGCTTTCTTT
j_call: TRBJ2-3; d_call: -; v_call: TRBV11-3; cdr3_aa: CASSLGLGYLQGPRTDTQYF; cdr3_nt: TGTGCCAGCAGCTTAGGGTTGGGCTACTTACAGGGCCCTCGCACAGATACGCAGTATTTT
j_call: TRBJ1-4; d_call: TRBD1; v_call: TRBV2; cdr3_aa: CASSGKDRGESEKLFF; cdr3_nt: TGTGCCAGCAGTGGCAAGGACAGGGGCGAAAGTGAAAAACTGTTTTTT
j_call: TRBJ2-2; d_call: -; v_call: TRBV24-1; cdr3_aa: CATSGAYGNTGELFF; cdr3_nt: TGTGCCACCAGTGGGGCGTACGGCAACACCGGGGAGCTGTTTTTT
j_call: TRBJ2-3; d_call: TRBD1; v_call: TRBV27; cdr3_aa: CASSRGRTGVIDTQYF; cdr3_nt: TGTGCCAGCAGTCGAGGGAGGACAGGGGTTATAGATACGCAGTATTTT
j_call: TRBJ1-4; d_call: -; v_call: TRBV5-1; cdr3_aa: CASSLEGFGAGNEKLFF; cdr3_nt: TGCGCCAGCAGCTTGGAAGGATTCGGGGCGGGGAATGAAAAACTGTTTTTT
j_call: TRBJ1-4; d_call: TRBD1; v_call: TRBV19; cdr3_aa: CASTDRGIITSTNEKLFF; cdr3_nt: TGTGCCAGTACTGACAGGGGCATAATAACTTCAACTAATGAAAAACTGTTTTTT
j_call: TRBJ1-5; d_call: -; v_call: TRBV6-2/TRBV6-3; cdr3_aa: CASSYTGGQPQHF; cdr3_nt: TGTGCCAGCAGTTACACGGGTGGTCAGCCCCAGCATTTT
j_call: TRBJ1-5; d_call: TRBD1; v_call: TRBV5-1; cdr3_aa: CASSLGQGGNQPQHF; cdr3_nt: TGCGCCAGCAGCTTGGGGCAGGGGGGCAATCAGCCCCAGCATTTT
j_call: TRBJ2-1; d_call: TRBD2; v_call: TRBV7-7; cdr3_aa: CASSLDSGRGNEQFF; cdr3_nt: TGTGCCAGCAGCTTAGATAGCGGGAGGGGAAATGAGCAGTTCTTC
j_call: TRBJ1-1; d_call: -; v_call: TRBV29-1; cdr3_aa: CSVQSMNTEAFF; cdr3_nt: TGCAGCGTTCAGTCCATGAACACTGAAGCTTTCTTT
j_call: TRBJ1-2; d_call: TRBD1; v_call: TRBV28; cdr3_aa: CASSPPDRVGGYTF; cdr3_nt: TGTGCCAGCAGTCCGCCGGACAGGGTGGGTGGCTACACCTTC
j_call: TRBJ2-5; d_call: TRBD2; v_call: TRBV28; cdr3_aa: CASSLLVFRRELETQYF; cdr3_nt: TGTGCCAGCAGTTTATTAGTATTTAGGCGGGAGCTTGAGACCCAGTACTTC
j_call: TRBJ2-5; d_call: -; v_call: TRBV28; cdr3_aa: CASSLLAEADETQYF; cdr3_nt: TGTGCCAGCAGTTTATTAGCGGAGGCCGATGAGACCCAGTACTTC